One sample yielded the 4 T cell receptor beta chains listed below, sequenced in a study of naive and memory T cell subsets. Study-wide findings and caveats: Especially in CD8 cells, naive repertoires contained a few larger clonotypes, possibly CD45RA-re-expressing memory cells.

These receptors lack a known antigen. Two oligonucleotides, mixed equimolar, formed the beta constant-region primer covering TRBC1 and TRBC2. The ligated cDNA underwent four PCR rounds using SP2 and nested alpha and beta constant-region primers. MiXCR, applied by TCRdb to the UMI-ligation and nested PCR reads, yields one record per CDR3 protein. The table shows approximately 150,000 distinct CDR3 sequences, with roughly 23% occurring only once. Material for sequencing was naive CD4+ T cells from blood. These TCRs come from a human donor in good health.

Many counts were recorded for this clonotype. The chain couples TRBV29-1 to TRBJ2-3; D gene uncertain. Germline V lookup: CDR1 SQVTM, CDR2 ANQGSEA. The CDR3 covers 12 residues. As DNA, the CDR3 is TGCAGAATGAGGCGGACGACAGATACGCAGTATTTT. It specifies CRMRRTTDTQYF.

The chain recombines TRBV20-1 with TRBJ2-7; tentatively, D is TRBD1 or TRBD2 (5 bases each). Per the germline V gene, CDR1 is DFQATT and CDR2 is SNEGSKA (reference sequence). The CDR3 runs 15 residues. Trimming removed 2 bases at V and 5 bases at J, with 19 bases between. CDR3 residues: CSARPAAGQTHEQYF. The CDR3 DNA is TGCAGTGCTAGACCAGCGGCAGGGCAGACCCACGAGCAGTACTTC.

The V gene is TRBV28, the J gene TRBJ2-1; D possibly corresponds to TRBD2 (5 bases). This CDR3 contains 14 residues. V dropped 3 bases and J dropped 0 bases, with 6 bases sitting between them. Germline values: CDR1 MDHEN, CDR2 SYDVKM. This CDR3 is CASSFRGSYNEQFF. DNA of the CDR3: TGTGCCAGCAGTTTCCGGGGCTCCTACAATGAGCAGTTCTTC.

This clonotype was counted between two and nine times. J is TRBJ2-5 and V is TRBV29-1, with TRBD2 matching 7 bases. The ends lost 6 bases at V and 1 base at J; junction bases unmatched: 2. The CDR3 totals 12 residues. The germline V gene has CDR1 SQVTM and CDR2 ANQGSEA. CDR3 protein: CSVGRAQETQYF. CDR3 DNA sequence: TGCAGCGTGGGGAGGGCCCAAGAGACCCAGTACTTC.